The entry that follows covers one T cell receptor (beta chain) sequence. What it binds is unknown. Only in-frame clones appear in the TCRdb table, and some are missing; sequencing was by immunoSEQ multiplex PCR. The sample records about 63,000 clones, 83% being singletons. This record belongs to a study of siplizumab effects on memory and regulatory T cells. The CDR3 loop spans 11 amino acids. CDR1 and CDR2 from the germline V gene are GTSNPN and SVGIG (reference sequence). Deletions cut 1 base from V and 11 bases from J, with 11 bases between. Findings and caveats of the study: To unstimulated subsets, only a minor fraction of alloreactive clones could be mapped. With siplizumab, Treg-derived clones averaged approximately 69% of mappable alloreactive CD4+ clones, versus around 25% in controls. Suppressive capability of dividing Tregs from siplizumab cultures went unverified. Naive T cells, seemingly more diverse than memory cells, seemed major alloresponse contributors.

The chain is built from TRBV30 and TRBJ1-1, with D unclear. The sequenced sample was memory CD4+ T cells sorted from blood. This TCR came from a human donor in good health. CDR3 protein: CAWSAEGMAFF. The CDR3 DNA reads TGTGCCTGGAGTGCAGAGGGAATGGCTTTCTTT.